This is a list of T cell receptor beta chains from one sample in a study of shared clonotypes between healthy human individuals. Sequencing used immunoSEQ multiplex PCR; TCRdb keeps in-frame clones, though not all of them. The sample consists of more than 900,000 clones, about 80% of them appearing once. The sequenced material came from memory CD4+ T cells from PBMCs. The receptors were sampled from a man between 18 and 35 years old in good health. Some clones in this sample may be carry-over from other donors' samples. The CDR3 runs from the conserved cysteine through the conserved F or W. D genes are given only for firm matches. Clone size, where shown, is once, few, many, or a class for clones that have expanded.

D	size	V	J	CDR3	DNA
NA	many	TRBV9	TRBJ2-1	CASSPRPSYNEQFF	TGTGCCAGCAGCCCACGGCCCTCCTACAATGAGCAGTTCTTC
TRBD2	NA	TRBV6-6	TRBJ2-3	CASTPREGGLTDTQYF	TGTGCCAGCACCCCCCGGGAGGGAGGGCTCACAGATACGCAGTATTTT
TRBD1	NA	TRBV7-9	TRBJ1-5	CASSSTGQGNQPQHF	TGTGCCAGCAGCTCAACCGGACAGGGGAATCAGCCCCAGCATTTT
NA	NA	TRBV2	TRBJ2-1	CASTSALRVYNEQFF	TGTGCCAGCACCTCAGCCCTGAGAGTTTACAATGAGCAGTTCTTC
TRBD2	NA	TRBV4-3	TRBJ2-5	CASSQRWRERSETQYF	TGCGCCAGCAGCCAACGGTGGCGGGAGAGGAGTGAGACCCAGTACTTC
NA	NA	TRBV19	TRBJ1-3	CASSPRTVDTIYF	TGTGCCAGTAGTCCGCGGACGGTAGACACCATATATTTT
NA	NA	TRBV9	TRBJ2-2	CASSVFDTGELFF	TGTGCCAGCAGCGTATTCGACACCGGGGAGCTGTTTTTT
TRBD1	NA	TRBV18	TRBJ1-1	CASSPLGDREAFF	TGTGCCAGCTCACCACTGGGGGACAGGGAAGCTTTCTTT
NA	NA	TRBV18	TRBJ1-2	CASSPSGISVYGYTF	TGTGCCAGCTCACCAAGTGGAATCAGCGTCTATGGCTACACCTTC
NA	NA	TRBV5-1	TRBJ2-7	CASGDWYEQYF	TGCGCCAGCGGTGATTGGTACGAGCAGTACTTC
TRBD2	once	TRBV6-1	TRBJ2-1	CASSEVPSGSVYNEQFF	TGTGCCAGCAGTGAAGTCCCTAGCGGGAGTGTCTACAATGAGCAGTTCTTC
NA	few	TRBV2	TRBJ2-3	CASVGGHEGRTDTQYF	TGTGCCAGTGTCGGGGGCCACGAGGGGCGCACAGATACGCAGTATTTT
NA	once	TRBV10-1	TRBJ2-2	CASSGGVANTGELFF	TGCGCCAGCAGTGGAGGGGTAGCCAACACCGGGGAGCTGTTTTTT
NA	NA	TRBV5-1	TRBJ2-7	CASSLDTYEQYF	TGCGCCAGCAGCCTGGACACCTACGAGCAGTACTTC
NA	NA	TRBV5-1	TRBJ2-5	CASSTELGEETQYF	TGCGCCAGCAGCACAGAACTAGGGGAAGAGACCCAGTACTTC
NA	NA	TRBV28	TRBJ1-5	CASSLTGPSNQPQHF	TGTGCCAGCAGTTTAACCGGACCTAGCAATCAGCCCCAGCATTTT
NA	NA	TRBV7-8	TRBJ1-2	CASSGPYQGGGYTF	TGTGCCAGCAGCGGACCTTACCAGGGCGGGGGCTACACCTTC
NA	NA	TRBV10-3	TRBJ2-7	CATRSDSYEQYF	TGTGCCACCCGTTCAGACTCCTACGAGCAGTACTTC
NA	once	TRBV28	TRBJ2-1	CASSQPLFEQFF	TGTGCCAGCAGTCAACCCCTCTTTGAGCAGTTCTTC
TRBD2	once	TRBV9	TRBJ2-7	CASSVSTSGSYEQYF	TGTGCCAGCAGCGTCTCGACTAGCGGGAGTTACGAGCAGTACTTC
TRBD1	few	TRBV28	TRBJ1-3	CASTDRKGARNTIYF	TGTGCCAGCACCGATAGGAAGGGGGCGAGAAACACCATATATTTT
TRBD1	NA	TRBV19	TRBJ2-5	CASSDSTGTAVWTQYF	TGTGCCAGTAGCGACTCGACAGGGACGGCAGTGTGGACCCAGTACTTC
TRBD2	many	TRBV9	TRBJ2-7	CASSASGLPVGEQYF	TGTGCCAGCAGCGCCTCGGGACTACCCGTGGGGGAGCAGTACTTC
TRBD1	once	TRBV12-5	TRBJ1-1	CASRRTGIPEAFF	TGTGCTAGTCGTCGGACAGGGATCCCTGAAGCTTTCTTT
TRBD2	many	TRBV9	TRBJ2-2	CASSGLKSGLAGNTGELFF	TGTGCCAGCAGCGGACTAAAATCGGGCCTAGCGGGAAACACCGGGGAGCTGTTTTTT
NA	once	TRBV5-1	TRBJ2-2	CASSLSGSPNTGELFF	TGCGCCAGCAGCTTGTCAGGGTCCCCGAACACCGGGGAGCTGTTTTTT